The text below deals with one T cell receptor (beta chain). V lost 2 bases to trimming and J lost 6 bases, with 11 bases between them. Per the germline V gene, CDR1 is MNHNS and CDR2 is SASEGT. The CDR3 length is 13 residues. In the original analysis: Using reference gene primer amplification, nucleated cell counts were estimated. Profiled with immunoSEQ multiplex PCR; TCRdb holds only in-frame clones, not every one. That table supplies the V and J calls and clone size; D and trimming were determined from the DNA. The profile shows around 300,000 clones, roughly 90% of them singletons. This entry is derived from a study of blood T cell repertoires in COVID-19. Cohorts were determined from participant-reported clinical history.

The origin of this receptor is a young woman who had recovered from COVID-19. The chain combines TRBV6-1 with TRBJ2-7; no definite D call. The specimen sequenced was PBMCs or T cells enriched from blood (not recorded which). Written as DNA, the CDR3 is TGTGCCAGCAGTGAATTAAGTACTACCGAGCAGTACTTC. Translation: CASSELSTTEQYF.